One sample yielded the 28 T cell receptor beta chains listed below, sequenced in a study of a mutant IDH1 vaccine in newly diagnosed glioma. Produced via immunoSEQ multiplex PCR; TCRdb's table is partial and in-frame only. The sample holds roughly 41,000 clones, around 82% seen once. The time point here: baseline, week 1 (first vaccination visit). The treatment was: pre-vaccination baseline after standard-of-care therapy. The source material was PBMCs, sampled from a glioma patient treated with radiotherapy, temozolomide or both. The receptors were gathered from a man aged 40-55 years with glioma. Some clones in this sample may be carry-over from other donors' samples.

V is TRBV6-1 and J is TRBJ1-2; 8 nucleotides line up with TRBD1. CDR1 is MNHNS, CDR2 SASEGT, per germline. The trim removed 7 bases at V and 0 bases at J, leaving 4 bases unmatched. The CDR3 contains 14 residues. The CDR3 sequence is CASISGQANYGYTF. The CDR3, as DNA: TGTGCCAGCATTTCGGGACAGGCTAACTATGGCTACACCTTC.

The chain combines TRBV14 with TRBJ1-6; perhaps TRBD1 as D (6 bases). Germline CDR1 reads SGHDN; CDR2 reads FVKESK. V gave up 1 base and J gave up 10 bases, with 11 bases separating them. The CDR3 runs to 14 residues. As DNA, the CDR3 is TGTGCCAGCAGCCAAGGAGGGGGGTACTCACCCCTCCACTTT. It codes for CASSQGGGYSPLHF.

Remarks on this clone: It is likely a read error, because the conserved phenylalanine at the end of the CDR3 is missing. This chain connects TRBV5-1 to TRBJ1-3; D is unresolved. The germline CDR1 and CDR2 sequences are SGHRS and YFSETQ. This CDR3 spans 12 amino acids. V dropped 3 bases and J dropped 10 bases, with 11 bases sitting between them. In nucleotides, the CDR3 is TGCGCCAGCAGCTCGACCATGGGTACCATATATTCT. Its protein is CASSSTMGTIYS.

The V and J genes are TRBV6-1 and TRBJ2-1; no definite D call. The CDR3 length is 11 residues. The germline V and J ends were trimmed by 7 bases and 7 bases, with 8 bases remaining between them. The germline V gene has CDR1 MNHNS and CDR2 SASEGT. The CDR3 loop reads CASKTANEQFF. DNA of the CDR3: TGTGCCAGCAAAACGGCGAATGAGCAGTTCTTC.

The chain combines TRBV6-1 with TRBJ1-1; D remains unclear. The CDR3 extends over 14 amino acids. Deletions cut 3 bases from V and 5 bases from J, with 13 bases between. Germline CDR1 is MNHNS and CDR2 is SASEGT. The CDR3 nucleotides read TGTGCCAGCAGTGAGATCCCCCGGAGGACTGAAGCTTTCTTT. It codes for CASSEIPRRTEAFF.

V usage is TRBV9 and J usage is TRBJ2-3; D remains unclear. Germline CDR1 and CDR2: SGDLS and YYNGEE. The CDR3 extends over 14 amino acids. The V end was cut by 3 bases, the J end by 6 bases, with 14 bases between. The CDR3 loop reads CASSEPVDSDTQYF. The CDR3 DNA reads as TGTGCCAGCAGCGAGCCGGTCGATTCGGATACGCAGTATTTT. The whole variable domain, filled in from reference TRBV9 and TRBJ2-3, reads DSGVTQTPKHLITATGQRVTLRCSPRSGDLSVYWYQQSLDQGLQFLIQYYNGEERAKGNILERFSAQQFPDLHSELNLSSLELGDSALYFCASSEPVDSDTQYFGPGTRLTVL.

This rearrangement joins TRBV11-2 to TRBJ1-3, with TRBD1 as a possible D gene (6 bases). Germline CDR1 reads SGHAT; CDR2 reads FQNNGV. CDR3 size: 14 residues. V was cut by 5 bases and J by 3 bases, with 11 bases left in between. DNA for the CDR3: TGTGCCAGCAGCACGGACAGAGGTGGAAACACCATATATTTT. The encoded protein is CASSTDRGGNTIYF.

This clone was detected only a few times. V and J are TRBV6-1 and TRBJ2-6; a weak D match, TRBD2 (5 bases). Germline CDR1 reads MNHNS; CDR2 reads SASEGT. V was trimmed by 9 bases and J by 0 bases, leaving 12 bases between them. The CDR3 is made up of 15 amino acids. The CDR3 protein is CARAGLNSGANVLTF. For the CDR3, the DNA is TGTGCCAGAGCCGGACTGAACTCTGGGGCCAACGTCCTGACTTTC.

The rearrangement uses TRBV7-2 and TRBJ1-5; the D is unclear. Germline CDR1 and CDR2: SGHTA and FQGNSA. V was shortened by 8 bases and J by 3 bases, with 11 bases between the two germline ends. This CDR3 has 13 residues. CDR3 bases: TGTGCCAGCGGGCAGACTTCCAATCAGCCCCAGCATTTT. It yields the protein CASGQTSNQPQHF.

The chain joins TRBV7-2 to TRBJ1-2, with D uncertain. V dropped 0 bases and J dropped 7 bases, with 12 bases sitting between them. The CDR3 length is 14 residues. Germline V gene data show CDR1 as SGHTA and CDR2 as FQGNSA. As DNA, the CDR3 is TGTGCCAGCAGCTTAGCGCGGTCTTCGAGTGGCTACACCTTC. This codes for CASSLARSSSGYTF. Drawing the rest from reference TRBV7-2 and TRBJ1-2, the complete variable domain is GAGVSQSPSNKVTEKGKDVELRCDPISGHTALYWYRQSLGQGLEFLIYFQGNSAPDKSGLPSDRFSAERTGGSVSTLTIQRTQQEDSAVYLCASSLARSSSGYTFGSGTRLTVV.

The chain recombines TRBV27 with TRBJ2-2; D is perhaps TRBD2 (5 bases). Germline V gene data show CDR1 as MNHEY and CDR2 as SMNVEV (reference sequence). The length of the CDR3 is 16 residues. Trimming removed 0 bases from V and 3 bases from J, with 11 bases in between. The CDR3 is CASSLSTGLYTGELFF. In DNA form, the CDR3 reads TGTGCCAGCAGTTTATCGACCGGACTCTACACCGGGGAGCTGTTTTTT.

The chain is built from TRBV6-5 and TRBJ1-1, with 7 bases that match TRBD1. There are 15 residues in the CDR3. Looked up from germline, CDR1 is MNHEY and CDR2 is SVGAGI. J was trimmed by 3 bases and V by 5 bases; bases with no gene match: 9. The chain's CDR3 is CASSNRQGSDTEAFF. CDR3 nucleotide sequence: TGTGCCAGCAGTAACCGACAGGGATCGGACACTGAAGCTTTCTTT.

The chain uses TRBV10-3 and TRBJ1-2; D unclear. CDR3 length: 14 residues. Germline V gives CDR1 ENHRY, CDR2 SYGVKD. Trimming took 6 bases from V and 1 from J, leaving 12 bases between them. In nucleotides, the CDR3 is TGTGCCATCAGCCTGGACGGCCTTAACTATGGCTACACCTTC. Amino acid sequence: CAISLDGLNYGYTF.

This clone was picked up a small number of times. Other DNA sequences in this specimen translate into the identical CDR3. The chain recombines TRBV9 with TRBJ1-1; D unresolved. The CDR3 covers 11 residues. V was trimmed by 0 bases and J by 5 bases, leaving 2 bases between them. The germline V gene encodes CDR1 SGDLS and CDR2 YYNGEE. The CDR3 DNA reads TGTGCCAGCAGCGTAGTTACTGAAGCTTTCTTT. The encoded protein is CASSVVTEAFF.

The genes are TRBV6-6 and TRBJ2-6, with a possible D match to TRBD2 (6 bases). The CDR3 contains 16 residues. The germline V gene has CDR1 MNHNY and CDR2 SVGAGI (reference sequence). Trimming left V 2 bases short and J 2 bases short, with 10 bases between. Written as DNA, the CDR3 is TGTGCCAGCAGTTACCCCGGGGGTACTGGGGCCAACGTCCTGACTTTC. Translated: CASSYPGGTGANVLTF.

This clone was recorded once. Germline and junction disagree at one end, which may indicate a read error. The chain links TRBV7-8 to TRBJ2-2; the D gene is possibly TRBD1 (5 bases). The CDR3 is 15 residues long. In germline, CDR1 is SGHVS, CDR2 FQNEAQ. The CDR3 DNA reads TGTGCCAGCCGCTTAGGGGCGGTGTTGAAGGGGGAGCTGTTTTTT. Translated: CASRLGAVLKGELFF.

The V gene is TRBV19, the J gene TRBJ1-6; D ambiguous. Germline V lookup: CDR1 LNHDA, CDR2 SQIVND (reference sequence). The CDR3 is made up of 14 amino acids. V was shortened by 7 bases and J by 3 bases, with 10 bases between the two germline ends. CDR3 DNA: TGTGCCAGTACCCCTACACTCTATAATTCACCCCTCCACTTT. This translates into CASTPTLYNSPLHF.

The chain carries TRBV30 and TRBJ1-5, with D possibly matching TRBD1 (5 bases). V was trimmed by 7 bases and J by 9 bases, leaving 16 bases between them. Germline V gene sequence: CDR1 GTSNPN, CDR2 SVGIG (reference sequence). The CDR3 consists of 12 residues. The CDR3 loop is CALSQLGGPQHF. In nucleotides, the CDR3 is TGTGCCTTATCACAGTTGGGGGGGCCCCAGCATTTT.

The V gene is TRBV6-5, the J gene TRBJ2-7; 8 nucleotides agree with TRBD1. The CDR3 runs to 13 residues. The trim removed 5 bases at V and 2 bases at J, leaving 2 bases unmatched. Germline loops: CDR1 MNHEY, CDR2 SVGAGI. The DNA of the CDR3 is TGTGCCAGCAGTAAGGGACAGGCCTACGAGCAGTACTTC. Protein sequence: CASSKGQAYEQYF.

The CDR3 here is CASSPLGGGYNEQFF. The CDR3 DNA reads TGCGCCAGCAGCCCTCTGGGCGGGGGTTACAATGAGCAGTTCTTC. V gene TRBV5-1 combines with J gene TRBJ2-1; TRBD2 agrees at 7 bases. This CDR3 region has 15 residues. Germline lookup yields CDR1 SGHRS and CDR2 YFSETQ. With V trimmed by 4 bases and J by 4 bases, 8 bases remained unmatched.

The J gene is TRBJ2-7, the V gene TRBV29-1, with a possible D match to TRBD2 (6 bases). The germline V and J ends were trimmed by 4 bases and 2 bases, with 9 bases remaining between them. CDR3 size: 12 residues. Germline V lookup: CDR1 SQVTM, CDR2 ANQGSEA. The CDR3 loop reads CSVGGGTYEQYF. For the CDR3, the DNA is TGCAGCGTTGGAGGAGGGACCTACGAGCAGTACTTC.

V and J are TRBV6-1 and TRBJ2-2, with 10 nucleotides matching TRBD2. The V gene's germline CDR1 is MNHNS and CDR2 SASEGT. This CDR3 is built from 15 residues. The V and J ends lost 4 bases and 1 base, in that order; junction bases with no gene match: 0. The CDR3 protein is CASSGLAGNTGELFF. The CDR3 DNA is TGTGCCAGCAGTGGACTAGCGGGGAACACCGGGGAGCTGTTTTTT.

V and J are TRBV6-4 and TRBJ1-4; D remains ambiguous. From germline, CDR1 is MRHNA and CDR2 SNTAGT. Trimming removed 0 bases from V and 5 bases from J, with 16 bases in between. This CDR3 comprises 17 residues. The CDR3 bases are TGTGCCAGCAGTGACTCGAGTCGGAGGGAGTCGAATGAAAAACTGTTTTTT. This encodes CASSDSSRRESNEKLFF.

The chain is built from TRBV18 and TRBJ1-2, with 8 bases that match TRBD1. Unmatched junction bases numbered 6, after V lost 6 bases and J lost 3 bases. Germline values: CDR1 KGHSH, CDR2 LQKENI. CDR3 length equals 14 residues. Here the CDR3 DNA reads TGTGCCAGCTCGGCGCAGGGGGCGGACTATGGCTACACCTTC. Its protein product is CASSAQGADYGYTF.

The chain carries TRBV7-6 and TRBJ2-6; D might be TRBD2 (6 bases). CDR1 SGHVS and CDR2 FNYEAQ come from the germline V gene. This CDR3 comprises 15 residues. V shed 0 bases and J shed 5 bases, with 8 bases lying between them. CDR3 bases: TGTGCCAGCAGCTTAGCGGAGGGGTGGGCCAACGTCCTGACTTTC. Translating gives CASSLAEGWANVLTF.

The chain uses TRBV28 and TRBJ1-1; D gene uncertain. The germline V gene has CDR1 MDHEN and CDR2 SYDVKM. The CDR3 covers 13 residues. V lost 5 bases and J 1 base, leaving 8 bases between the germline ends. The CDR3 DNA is TGTGCCAGCAGTAATACAGCGAACACTGAAGCTTTCTTT. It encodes CASSNTANTEAFF.

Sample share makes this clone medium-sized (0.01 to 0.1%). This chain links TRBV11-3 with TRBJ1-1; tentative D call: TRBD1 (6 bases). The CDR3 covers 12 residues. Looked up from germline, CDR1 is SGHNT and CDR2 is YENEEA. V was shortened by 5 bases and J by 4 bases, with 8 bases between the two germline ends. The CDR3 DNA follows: TGTGCCAGCAGCCGGGGGGCCACTGAAGCTTTCTTT. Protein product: CASSRGATEAFF.

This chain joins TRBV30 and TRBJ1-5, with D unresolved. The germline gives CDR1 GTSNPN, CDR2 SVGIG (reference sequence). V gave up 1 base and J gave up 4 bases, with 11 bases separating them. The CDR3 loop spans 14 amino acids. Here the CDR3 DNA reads TGTGCCTGGAGTGCAGGACCGGCAAATCAGCCCCAGCATTTT. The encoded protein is CAWSAGPANQPQHF.